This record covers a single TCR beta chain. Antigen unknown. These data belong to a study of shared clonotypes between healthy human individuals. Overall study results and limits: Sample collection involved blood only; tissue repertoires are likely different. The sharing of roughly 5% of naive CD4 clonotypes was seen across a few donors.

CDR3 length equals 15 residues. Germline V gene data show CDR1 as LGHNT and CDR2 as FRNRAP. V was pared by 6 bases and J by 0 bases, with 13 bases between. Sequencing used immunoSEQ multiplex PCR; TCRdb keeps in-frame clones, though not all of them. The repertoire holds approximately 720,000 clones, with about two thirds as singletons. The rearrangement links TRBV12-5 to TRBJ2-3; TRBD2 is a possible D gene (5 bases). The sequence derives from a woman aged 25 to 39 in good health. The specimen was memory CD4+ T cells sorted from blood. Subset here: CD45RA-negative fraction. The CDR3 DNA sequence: TGTGCTAGTGGGTCAGCGGTAACTAGCACAGATACGCAGTATTTT. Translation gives CASGSAVTSTDTQYF.